This T cell receptor beta chain was sequenced during a study of a mutant IDH1 vaccine in newly diagnosed glioma. Study details: Every participant had undergone radiotherapy, temozolomide, or both before, and most underwent both.

The table came from immunoSEQ multiplex PCR; TCRdb's copy has only in-frame clones and leaves some out. This table has tens of thousands of clones, approximately 85% appearing once. With respect to this clone: Its antigen remains unidentified.

Regarding time point: week 23, last vaccination. It was 300 ug of mutant IDH1 20-mer peptide that made up each vaccine dose, given with topical imiquimod. Study results and caveats: Overall, about 92% of patients had vaccine-induced immune responses.

This CDR3 is 15 amino acids long. V was trimmed by 4 bases and J by 2 bases, leaving 15 bases between them. Germline V gives CDR1 MGHRA, CDR2 YSYEKL. The rearrangement links TRBV4-1 to TRBJ2-7, with D hard to call. The sequence was collected from a man aged 25-40 years with glioma. Some clones in this sample may be carry-over from other donors' samples. The sample consisted of PBMCs, taken from a glioma patient whose treatment included an IDH1 peptide vaccine. The CDR3, as DNA: TGCGCCAGCAGCCGCGCGGTGGCGAGAACCTACGAGCAGTACTTC. It yields the protein CASSRAVARTYEQYF.